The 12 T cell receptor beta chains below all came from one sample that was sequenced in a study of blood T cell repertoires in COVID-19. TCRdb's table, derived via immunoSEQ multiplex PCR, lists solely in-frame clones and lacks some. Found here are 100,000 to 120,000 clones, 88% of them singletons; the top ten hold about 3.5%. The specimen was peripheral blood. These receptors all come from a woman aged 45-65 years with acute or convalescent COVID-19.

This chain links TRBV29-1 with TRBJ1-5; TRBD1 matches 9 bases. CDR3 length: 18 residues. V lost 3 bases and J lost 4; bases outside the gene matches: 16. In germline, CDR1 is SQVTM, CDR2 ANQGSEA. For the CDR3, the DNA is TGCAGCGTTGAGGACAGGGGTATCCGAGTGGGAGTTAATCAGCCCCAGCATTTT. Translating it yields CSVEDRGIRVGVNQPQHF.

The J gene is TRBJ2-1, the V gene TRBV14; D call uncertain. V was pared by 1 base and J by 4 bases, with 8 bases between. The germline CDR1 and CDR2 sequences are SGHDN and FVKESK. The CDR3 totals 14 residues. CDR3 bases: TGTGCCAGCAGCCAAGTCGCAGGTTACAATGAGCAGTTCTTC. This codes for CASSQVAGYNEQFF.

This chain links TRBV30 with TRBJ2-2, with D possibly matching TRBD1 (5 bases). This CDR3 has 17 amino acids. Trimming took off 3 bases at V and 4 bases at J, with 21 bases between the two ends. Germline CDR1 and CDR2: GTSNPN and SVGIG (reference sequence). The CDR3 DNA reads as TGTGCCTGGAGCAAAAAGGTGTGGCAGGGCCCCACCGGGGAGCTGTTTTTT. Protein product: CAWSKKVWQGPTGELFF.

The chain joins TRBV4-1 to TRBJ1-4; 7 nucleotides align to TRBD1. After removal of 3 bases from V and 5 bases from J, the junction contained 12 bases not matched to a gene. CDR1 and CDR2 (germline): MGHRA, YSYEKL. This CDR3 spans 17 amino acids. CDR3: CASSQENSGQSNEKLFF. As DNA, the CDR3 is TGCGCCAGCAGCCAGGAGAACTCGGGACAGTCAAATGAAAAACTGTTTTTT.

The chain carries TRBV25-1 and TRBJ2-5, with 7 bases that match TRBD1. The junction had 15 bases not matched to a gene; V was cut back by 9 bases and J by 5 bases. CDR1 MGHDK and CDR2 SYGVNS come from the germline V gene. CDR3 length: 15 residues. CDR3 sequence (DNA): TGTGCCAGTTCCGACAGGGAACAATACAAGGAGACCCAGTACTTC. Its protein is CASSDREQYKETQYF.

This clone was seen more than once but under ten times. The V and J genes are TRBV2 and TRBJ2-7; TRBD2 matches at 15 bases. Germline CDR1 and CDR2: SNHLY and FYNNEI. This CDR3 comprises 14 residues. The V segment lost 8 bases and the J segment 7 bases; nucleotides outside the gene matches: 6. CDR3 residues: CASAGLAGGGEQYF. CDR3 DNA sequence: TGTGCCAGCGCCGGACTAGCGGGAGGGGGGGAGCAGTACTTC.

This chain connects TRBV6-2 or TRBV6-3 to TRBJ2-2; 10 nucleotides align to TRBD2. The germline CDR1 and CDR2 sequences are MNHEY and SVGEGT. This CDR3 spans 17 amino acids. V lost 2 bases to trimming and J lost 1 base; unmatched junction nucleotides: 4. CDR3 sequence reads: CASSYRAGGGNTGELFF. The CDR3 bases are TGTGCCAGCAGTTACCGAGCGGGAGGGGGGAACACCGGGGAGCTGTTTTTT.

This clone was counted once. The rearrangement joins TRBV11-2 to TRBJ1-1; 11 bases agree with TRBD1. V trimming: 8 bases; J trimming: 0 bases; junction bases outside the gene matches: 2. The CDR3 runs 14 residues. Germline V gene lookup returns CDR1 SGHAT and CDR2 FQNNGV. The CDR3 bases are TGTGCCAGCGGACAGGGGGCTATGAACACTGAAGCTTTCTTT. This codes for CASGQGAMNTEAFF.

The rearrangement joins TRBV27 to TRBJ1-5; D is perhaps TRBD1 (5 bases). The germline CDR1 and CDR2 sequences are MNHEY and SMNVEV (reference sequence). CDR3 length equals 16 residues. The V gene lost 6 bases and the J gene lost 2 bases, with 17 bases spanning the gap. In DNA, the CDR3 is TGTGCCAGCAGACGCCAAGGGGCGCTTGGCAATCAGCCCCAGCATTTT. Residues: CASRRQGALGNQPQHF.

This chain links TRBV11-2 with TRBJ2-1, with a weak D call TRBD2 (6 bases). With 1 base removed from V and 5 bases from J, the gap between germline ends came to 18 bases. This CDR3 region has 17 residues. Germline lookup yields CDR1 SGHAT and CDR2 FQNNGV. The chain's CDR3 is CASSLVGLGGTHNEQFF. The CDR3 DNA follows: TGTGCCAGCAGCTTAGTAGGACTCGGGGGTACCCACAATGAGCAGTTCTTC.

CDR3 DNA sequence: TGTGCCAGCAGTTTAAAAGCAGGAGGGGTGGAGACCCAGTACTTC. Translating gives CASSLKAGGVETQYF. The rearrangement uses TRBV28 and TRBJ2-5; possible D gene TRBD2, 6 bases. Germline CDR1 and CDR2: MDHEN and SYDVKM. Trimming removed 2 bases from V and 5 bases from J, with 15 bases in between. The CDR3 has 15 residues. Complete variable domain (other parts from reference TRBV28 and TRBJ2-5): DVKVTQSSRYLVKRTGEKVFLECVQDMDHENMFWYRQDPGLGLRLIYFSYDVKMKEKGDIPEGYSVSREKKERFSLILESASTNQTSMYLCASSLKAGGVETQYFGPGTRLLVL.

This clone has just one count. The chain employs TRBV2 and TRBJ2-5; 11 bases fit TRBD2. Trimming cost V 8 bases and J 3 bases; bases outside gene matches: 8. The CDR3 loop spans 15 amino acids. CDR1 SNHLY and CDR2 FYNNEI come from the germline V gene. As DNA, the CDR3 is TGTGCCAGCGGTTGGGGTAGCGGGAGGGAAGAGACCCAGTACTTC. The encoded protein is CASGWGSGREETQYF.